This TCR beta chain was documented in a study of blood T cell repertoires in COVID-19. Study in general: Sources were T cells, B-cell-depleted T cells, or PBMCs; the material itself was cDNA or gDNA.

Study processing details: Quantification of nucleated cells was approximated via reference gene primer amplification. Generated by immunoSEQ multiplex PCR, the TCRdb table keeps only in-frame clones and is missing some. D and trimming were read from the DNA, whereas the V and J calls and clone size are those reported in that table. The sample contains approximately 90,000 clones, roughly 80% of which appear only once. Those enrolled in Seattle joined during active infection and were followed longitudinally afterward. This clonotype was obtained from a man aged 70 or older with COVID-19, enrolled during active disease. Sequenced input: peripheral blood.

The CDR3 bases are TGTGCCAGCAGTCTGTGGGGACTTCTGAACACTGAAGCTTTCTTT. Protein sequence: CASSLWGLLNTEAFF. This chain uses TRBV28 with TRBJ1-1, with a weak D call TRBD1 (5 bases). CDR1 and CDR2 from the germline V gene are MDHEN and SYDVKM. This CDR3 has 15 amino acids. V was pared by 5 bases and J by 0 bases, with 13 bases between.